This paragraph reports one T cell receptor beta chain. This clone was picked up a small number of times. It lacks a known antigen. No much larger clone exists at a distance of one base, and base qualities are not known. This sample is drawn from a study of beta chain features in type 1 diabetes (dated by TCRdb to between 2017 and 2018). Regarding the research as a whole: Mean age, gender distribution, total cell number and subset yield were not different between patients and healthy donors. A total of 90 million to 140 million sorted cells were examined across all samples, and RNA yield correlated strongly with the number of cells per subset. In the study, TCRB repertoires of sorted circulating CD4+ T cell subsets from recently diagnosed type 1 diabetes patients were compared with those of matched healthy donors. Regulatory and stem cell-like memory subsets were obtained from only 8 patients and about eight healthy donors, while naive and central memory subsets were obtained from all 28 donors.

The entire amount of isolated RNA was reverse transcribed using the High Capacity cDNA Reverse Transcription Kit, so the sequenced TCRB transcripts were expressed ones. Deep immunoSEQ sequencing was performed on naive, central memory and regulatory T cell samples, with an average of about 4 million total reads per sample. After sorted cells were lysed in RLT buffer, RNA was extracted with DNase-treated RNeasy Micro or Mini kits, with the choice depending on cell number. To prevent cross-contamination, every cell subset was processed on its own, while patient and healthy donor samples were processed together. The immunoSEQ multiplex PCR was used to amplify TCRB sequences from cDNA, generating 87-bp fragments that spanned the CDR3 region. Sequencing of the amplicons was done on the Illumina HiSeq platform. As for how the authors treated the data: Synthetic template baselines were used to correct PCR bias computationally, reads within Hamming distance 2 were collapsed, and singletons that could not be merged were discarded. By aligning reads against IMGT, V, D and J genes, CDR3 length, and insertions or deletions at six rearrangement sites were assigned. Within each subset, clonotype counts were normalized to sorted cell number, after which true diversity and Gini coefficients were computed with the tcR R package. The overlap coefficient, calculated on TCRB nucleotide sequences, was used to measure repertoire sharing. TCRdb carries this immuneACCESS record with in-frame sequences only. Its versions omit some clonotypes, under half of them owing to an unresolved V gene in the studies checked, with the rest unexplained. V, J and clone size derive from that table, while D and trimming were established from the DNA sequence. Here the sample has more than 95,000 clones; roughly 17% occur a single time. The top ten constitute 2.6% of the sample.

Results the study describes overall, beyond this receptor: A moderate but significant shortening of TCRB CDR3 length was observed in type 1 diabetes patients in all four CD4+ subsets. At VDJ recombination sites, patients with type 1 diabetes made fewer insertions and deleted more nucleotides, a pattern implying thymic rearrangement abnormalities. The naive, central memory and regulatory TCRB repertoires appeared to resemble one another more closely among patients than among healthy donors. HLA sub-analyses involved small numbers of individuals, so any influence of HLA type on TCRB rearrangement remained unresolved. PCR may preferentially amplify shorter templates, but because patient and control samples were amplified and corrected together, any resulting skew would affect both groups equally. Sequencing cDNA rather than genomic DNA could over-represent highly expressing activated cells, although activation and CD3 levels did not differ between groups.

The CDR3, from cysteine to phenylalanine, totals 12 residues. Only CDR3 DNA remains: 36 bases, in frame from the first base. The trim is 7 bases for V and 4 bases for J, with a gap of 5 bases between the germline ends. From the germline V gene, CDR1 is SNHLY and CDR2 is FYNNEI. A single peripheral blood draw of about 116 mL on average was collected from each donor into heparinised tubes. Naive, central memory, regulatory and stem cell-like memory CD4+ T cells were sorted on a BD FACSAria II using a panel including CD45RO, CCR7, CD25, CD127, CD95 and CD27. A purity above 95% was achieved for all sorted populations. PBMCs were isolated right away by Lymphoprep density gradient centrifugation and were stained directly, without culture. So that batch effects would be minimized, each experiment stained and sorted samples in pairs, pairing one healthy donor with one patient.

The sequence is built from TRBV2 and TRBJ2-6; no D segment can be confidently identified. Source material: central memory CD4+ T cells from blood. The clonotype originates from a man between 18 and 29 years old with type 1 diabetes. In nucleotide form, the sequence is TGTGCCAGCAATCAGGGGGCCAACGTCCTGACTTTC. This gives the protein CASNQGANVLTF.